A single sample gave rise to the 29 T cell receptor beta chains below, sequenced in a study of blood T cell repertoires in COVID-19. This table comes from immunoSEQ multiplex PCR, and its TCRdb copy is limited to in-frame clones, with some not included. This table has a few hundred thousand clones, around 80% appearing once. The sample taken for sequencing was peripheral blood. Receptor source: a human donor in a cohort sampled during active COVID-19.

The chain links TRBV21-1 to TRBJ1-5; the table's D call, TRBD1, has no DNA check behind it. TRBV21-1 is recorded as a pseudogene. The CDR3 sequence is 15 residues long. The CDR3 DNA reads TGTGCCAGCAGCAAAGGGGGCGGAAGCAATCAGCCCCAGCATTTT. This encodes CASSKGGGSNQPQHF.

The rearrangement joins TRBV28 to TRBJ1-6; 11 nucleotides agree with TRBD1. The CDR3 runs 18 residues. Per the germline V gene, CDR1 is MDHEN and CDR2 is SYDVKM. V trimming: 2 bases; J trimming: 0 bases; junction bases outside the gene matches: 3. The CDR3 spells CASSLGQGASSYNSPLHF. The CDR3 DNA reads TGTGCCAGCAGTTTAGGACAGGGGGCGAGCTCCTATAATTCACCCCTCCACTTT.

This clone was found once. V gene TRBV3-1 (or the pseudogene TRBV3-2) combines with J gene TRBJ2-7, with 9 positions matching TRBD2. V dropped 4 bases and J dropped 5; count of bases not matched to a gene: 12. CDR1 and CDR2 (germline): LGHDT, YNNKEL (reference sequence). The CDR3 totals 16 residues. The CDR3 protein is CASSLRLAAIPHEQYF. CDR3 bases: TGTGCCAGCAGCCTTCGACTAGCGGCCATCCCGCACGAGCAGTACTTC.

J is TRBJ1-5 and V is TRBV28; D possibly corresponds to TRBD1 (5 bases). This CDR3 contains 15 residues. Trimming removed 3 bases at V and 5 bases at J, with 14 bases between. The V gene's germline CDR1 is MDHEN and CDR2 SYDVKM. In nucleotides, the CDR3 is TGTGCCAGCAGTTTGTCTTGGGGGGAGGATCAGCCCCAGCATTTT. Translation: CASSLSWGEDQPQHF.

This chain connects TRBV18 to TRBJ2-2, with 7 bases that match TRBD1. The ends lost 3 bases at V and 5 bases at J; junction bases unmatched: 9. The CDR3 is made up of 16 amino acids. The germline CDR1 and CDR2 sequences are KGHSH and LQKENI. CDR3 bases: TGTGCCAGCTCACCGGGCCGACAGGGACGGACCGGGGAGCTGTTTTTT. Translated, it gives CASSPGRQGRTGELFF.

In this sample, this clone turned up a few times. This rearrangement joins TRBV6-6 to TRBJ1-5; D gene ambiguous. CDR3 length: 13 residues. From germline, CDR1 is MNHNY and CDR2 SVGAGI (reference sequence). V was shortened by 2 bases and J by 7 bases, with 9 bases between the two germline ends. CDR3 nucleotide sequence: TGTGCCAGCAGTTACGCCGGCAGGCAGCCCCAGCATTTT. Protein sequence: CASSYAGRQPQHF.

This clone was picked up one time. This chain links TRBV2 with TRBJ2-1; 9 bases map to TRBD2. The V gene's germline CDR1 is SNHLY and CDR2 FYNNEI. This CDR3 spans 16 amino acids. V gave up 2 bases and J gave up 8 bases; unmatched junction bases: 10. CDR3 amino acids: CASSEKASGKVYEQFF. The CDR3 nucleotides read TGTGCCAGCAGTGAAAAGGCTAGCGGGAAGGTGTATGAGCAGTTCTTC.

J is TRBJ2-5 and V is TRBV7-7; 7 bases fit TRBD1. In germline, CDR1 is SSHAT, CDR2 FNYEAQ (reference sequence). The CDR3 is 15 residues long. The J segment lost 4 bases and the V segment lost 5 bases, leaving 10 bases of the junction unmatched. The CDR3 sequence is CASSRQTGQVETQYF. CDR3 sequence (DNA): TGTGCCAGCAGCCGCCAGACAGGGCAGGTAGAGACCCAGTACTTC.

In this sample, this clone turned up a few times. The chain links TRBV15 to TRBJ2-7, with D tentatively TRBD1 (6 bases). Germline V gene lookup returns CDR1 LNHNV and CDR2 YYDKDF (reference sequence). V lost 1 base and J lost 2, with 12 bases in between. The CDR3 is made up of 15 amino acids. The CDR3 loop reads CATSRGGTRAYEQYF. The CDR3 bases are TGTGCCACCAGCAGAGGTGGGACACGAGCCTACGAGCAGTACTTC.

The chain couples TRBV7-2 to TRBJ1-2; 9 bases align to TRBD1. V lost 6 bases, J lost 1 base, and 6 bases stayed unmatched. Per germline, CDR1 SGHTA and CDR2 FQGNSA. CDR3 length: 15 amino acids. The CDR3 loop is CASRPQGALNYGYTF. CDR3 DNA sequence: TGTGCCAGCAGACCACAGGGGGCGCTTAACTATGGCTACACCTTC.

This chain joins TRBV27 and TRBJ2-3; 12 positions match TRBD2. The CDR3 is made up of 17 amino acids. Germline-derived CDR1 and CDR2 are MNHEY and SMNVEV (reference sequence). The trim removed 5 bases at V and 1 base at J, leaving 7 bases unmatched. The CDR3 region is CASSPLGLAGRTDTQYF. The CDR3 DNA reads TGTGCCAGCAGTCCACTGGGACTAGCGGGTCGCACAGATACGCAGTATTTT.

The sample holds a few counts of this clone. J is TRBJ2-3 and V is TRBV28; weak D call: TRBD2 (6 bases). This CDR3 spans 14 amino acids. Trimming removed 1 base from V and 5 bases from J, with 10 bases in between. In germline, CDR1 is MDHEN, CDR2 SYDVKM. CDR3 in amino acids: CASSLSSSGDTQYF. As DNA, the CDR3 is TGTGCCAGCAGTTTATCAAGTAGCGGAGATACGCAGTATTTT.

The J gene is TRBJ2-3, the V gene TRBV28; tentative D call: TRBD1 (5 bases). Per the germline V gene, CDR1 is MDHEN and CDR2 is SYDVKM. The CDR3 sequence is 16 residues long. Trimming stripped 4 bases from V and 4 bases from J, with 18 bases between. The CDR3 nucleotides read TGTGCCAGCAGTTCCACGACAGCCACCCTTCCAGATACGCAGTATTTT. Residues: CASSSTTATLPDTQYF.

The chain employs TRBV6-4 and TRBJ1-1; possible D gene TRBD1, 5 bases. V was trimmed by 7 bases and J by 5 bases, leaving 20 bases between them. Germline CDR1 reads MRHNA; CDR2 reads SNTAGT. The length of the CDR3 is 15 residues. DNA for the CDR3: TGTGCCAGCATGACCCCGGCCTCCGGGGGTACTGAAGCTTTCTTT. This gives the protein CASMTPASGGTEAFF.

This clone was counted a few times. The V call is TRBV14, the J call TRBJ2-4; TRBD1 is a possible D gene (6 bases). Deletions cut 4 bases from V and 3 bases from J, with 22 bases between. Per germline, CDR1 SGHDN and CDR2 FVKESK. The CDR3 length is 18 residues. The DNA for the CDR3 is TGTGCCAGCAGCCCTAAGGAACCGGGACAAGAGAACAAAAACATTCAGTACTTC. Protein sequence: CASSPKEPGQENKNIQYF.

In this sample, this clone turned up once. CDR3 protein: CATSRPIAGAPRETQYF. CDR3 in DNA: TGTGCCACCAGCAGACCCATAGCGGGAGCCCCCAGGGAGACCCAGTACTTC. The chain couples TRBV15 to TRBJ2-5; TRBD2 matches at 9 bases. The CDR3 is 17 residues long. Trimming removed 2 bases from V and 5 bases from J; junction bases left unmatched: 12. Germline V gene sequence: CDR1 LNHNV, CDR2 YYDKDF (reference sequence).

The chain employs TRBV4-1 and TRBJ1-5, with D possibly TRBD1 on 5 matching bases. The germline V gene encodes CDR1 MGHRA and CDR2 YSYEKL. V gave up 4 bases and J gave up 7 bases, with 11 bases separating them. This CDR3 is 13 amino acids long. The CDR3 coding sequence is TGCGCCAGCAGCCGGGGCACCCACCAGCCCCAGCATTTT. The encoded protein is CASSRGTHQPQHF.

The chain uses TRBV18 and TRBJ2-3; TRBD2 might be the D (6 bases). This CDR3 has 16 residues. The germline CDR1 and CDR2 sequences are KGHSH and LQKENI. Trimming shortened V by 0 bases and J by 2 bases, and 12 bases separated the two germline ends. CDR3 sequence (DNA): TGTGCCAGCTCACCACCATCGGGACTCCACACAGATACGCAGTATTTT. Translating gives CASSPPSGLHTDTQYF.

The V gene is TRBV6-5, the J gene TRBJ2-1; 11 bases align to TRBD2. Germline-derived CDR1 and CDR2 are MNHEY and SVGAGI. The CDR3 covers 16 residues. V lost 2 bases and J lost 7; bases outside the gene matches: 7. DNA of the CDR3: TGTGCCAGCAGTTACACATTAGCGGGAGGGAGGAATGAGCAGTTCTTC. Protein product: CASSYTLAGGRNEQFF.

The chain employs TRBV27 and TRBJ1-3; no clear D. Between the trimmed V and J ends, which lost 0 bases and 0 bases, there was a span of 9 bases. The CDR3 has 16 amino acids. Per germline, CDR1 MNHEY and CDR2 SMNVEV (reference sequence). The CDR3 coding sequence is TGTGCCAGCAGTTTATCGTACAGCAGCTCTGGAAACACCATATATTTT. It codes for CASSLSYSSSGNTIYF.

The chain recombines TRBV19 with TRBJ2-7; 12 bases map to TRBD2. This CDR3 spans 16 amino acids. CDR1 is LNHDA and CDR2 is SQIVND in the germline V gene (reference sequence). Trimming removed 7 bases from V and 6 bases from J; junction bases left unmatched: 13. The CDR3 sequence is CASTPGWTSGKSEQYF. The DNA of the CDR3 is TGTGCCAGTACTCCCGGATGGACTAGCGGGAAAAGCGAGCAGTACTTC.

The chain uses TRBV5-1 and TRBJ1-2, with 7 bases fitting TRBD1. Germline V gene lookup returns CDR1 SGHRS and CDR2 YFSETQ. Trimming took 1 base from V and 7 from J; bases not matched to a gene: 7. This CDR3 is 14 amino acids long. The DNA for the CDR3 is TGCGCCAGCAGCTTGCATGACAGGGCTTCTGGCTACACCTTC. The encoded protein is CASSLHDRASGYTF.

The V gene is TRBV28, the J gene TRBJ2-7; 9 positions match TRBD1. Germline values: CDR1 MDHEN, CDR2 SYDVKM. This CDR3 has 14 amino acids. With 6 bases clipped from V and 7 bases from J, the junction kept 10 bases outside the gene matches. The CDR3 here is CASRAGQGNREQYF. In DNA, the CDR3 is TGTGCCAGCAGGGCGGGACAGGGTAATCGGGAGCAGTACTTC.

This chain connects TRBV6-1 to TRBJ2-1, with TRBD2 identical over 14 bases. The germline V gene has CDR1 MNHNS and CDR2 SASEGT. The CDR3 totals 15 residues. Trimming took 3 bases from V and 8 from J; bases not matched to a gene: 3. The CDR3, as DNA: TGTGCCAGCAGTGAGACTAGCGGGAGGGCCTATGAGCAGTTCTTC. It yields the protein CASSETSGRAYEQFF.

This clone was seen only a few times. The CDR3 reads CASSPGQAARPQHF. The CDR3 bases are TGTGCCAGCAGTCCTGGACAGGCCGCGCGGCCCCAGCATTTT. This sequence joins TRBV2 and TRBJ1-5; TRBD1 matches 7 bases. The CDR3 consists of 14 residues. Unmatched junction bases numbered 10, after V lost 5 bases and J lost 9 bases. Germline CDR1 is SNHLY and CDR2 is FYNNEI.

This rearrangement joins TRBV20-1 to TRBJ1-2; D not certain. Trimming stripped 4 bases from V and 3 bases from J, with 6 bases between. CDR3 length: 11 residues. Germline V lookup: CDR1 DFQATT, CDR2 SNEGSKA (reference sequence). The CDR3 nucleotides are TGCAGTGCTATCGGGGACTATGGCTACACCTTC. Residues: CSAIGDYGYTF.

This clone was counted a few times. The chain links TRBV15 to TRBJ1-4; the D gene is possibly TRBD1 (6 bases). The CDR3 runs 14 residues. V lost 0 bases, J lost 8 bases, and 10 bases lay in between. Germline lookup yields CDR1 LNHNV and CDR2 YYDKDF (reference sequence). CDR3 coding DNA: TGTGCCACCAGCAGAGAGAAGAGGGGGGAAAAACTGTTTTTT. Protein: CATSREKRGEKLFF.

A few counts support this clone. This chain joins TRBV18 and TRBJ2-7, with unresolved D. Between the trimmed V and J ends, which lost 6 bases and 2 bases, there was a span of 5 bases. Germline V gives CDR1 KGHSH, CDR2 LQKENI. The CDR3 runs to 11 residues. The CDR3 nucleotides read TGTGCCAGCTCGGAGACCTACGAGCAGTACTTC. This codes for CASSETYEQYF.

This rearrangement joins TRBV7-2 to TRBJ2-1; no firm D call. The ends were cut back, 2 bases at V and 4 bases at J, with 9 bases in the middle. The CDR3 is 14 residues long. The germline CDR1 and CDR2 sequences are SGHTA and FQGNSA. The CDR3 is CASSLRLEYNEQFF. The CDR3 nucleotides read TGTGCCAGCAGCTTACGACTGGAATACAATGAGCAGTTCTTC.